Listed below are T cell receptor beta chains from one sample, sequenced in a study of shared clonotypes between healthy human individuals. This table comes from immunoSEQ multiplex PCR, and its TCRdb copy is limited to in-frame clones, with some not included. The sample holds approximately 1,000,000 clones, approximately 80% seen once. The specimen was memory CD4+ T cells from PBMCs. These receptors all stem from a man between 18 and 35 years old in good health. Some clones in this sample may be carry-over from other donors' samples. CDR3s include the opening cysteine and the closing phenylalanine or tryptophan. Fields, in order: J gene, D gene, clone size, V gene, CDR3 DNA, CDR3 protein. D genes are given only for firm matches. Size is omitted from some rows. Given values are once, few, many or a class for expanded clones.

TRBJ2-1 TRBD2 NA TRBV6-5 TGTGCCAGCAGAAGTAGCGGGAGCCCCTACAATGAGCAGTTCTTC CASRSSGSPYNEQFF
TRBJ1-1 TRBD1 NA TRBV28 TGTGCCAGCAGGTTACCTAACAGGGGAGGGACTGAAGCTTTCTTT CASRLPNRGGTEAFF
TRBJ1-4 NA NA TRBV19 TGTGCCAGTAGTATGCCGGGGCGTCGCGAAAAACTGTTTTTT CASSMPGRREKLFF
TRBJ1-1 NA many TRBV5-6 TGTGCCAGCCGACGGAACACTGAAGCTTTCTTT CASRRNTEAFF
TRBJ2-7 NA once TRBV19 TGTGCCAGTAGTGCCTCTGTCTGGGATTCCGAGCAGTACTTC CASSASVWDSEQYF
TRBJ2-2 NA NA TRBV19 TGTGCCAGTAGTATATTGGTAATGAACACCGGGGAGCTGTTTTTT CASSILVMNTGELFF
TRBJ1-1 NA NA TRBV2 TGTGCCAGCAGTGAAGACAGTGCTTACACTGAAGCTTTCTTT CASSEDSAYTEAFF
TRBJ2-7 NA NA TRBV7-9 TGTGCCAGCGTACGGGACCGCCACTCCTACGAGCAGTACTTC CASVRDRHSYEQYF
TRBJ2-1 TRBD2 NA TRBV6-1 TGTGCCGCCCTAGCGGGTTCAGGCTACAATGAGCAGTTCTTC CAALAGSGYNEQFF
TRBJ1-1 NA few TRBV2 TGTGCCAGCAGTGCGGGACGTTTGAACACTGAAGCTTTCTTT CASSAGRLNTEAFF
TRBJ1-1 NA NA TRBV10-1 TGCGCCAGCAGTGAATCTGATGGGCTAGGCACTGAAGCTTTCTTT CASSESDGLGTEAFF
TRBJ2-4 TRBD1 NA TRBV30 TGTGCCTGGAGTTCCTATCAGGGACAGGGAAAAAACATTCAGTACTTC CAWSSYQGQGKNIQYF
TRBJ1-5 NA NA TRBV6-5 TGTGCCAGCAGTCGACGGTCACAGGGAAATCAGCCCCAGCATTTT CASSRRSQGNQPQHF
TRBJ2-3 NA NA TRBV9 TGTGCCAGCAGCGTTTACACAGATACGCAGTATTTT CASSVYTDTQYF
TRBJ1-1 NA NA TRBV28 TGTGCCAGCATCGGCCCGGTGGACACTGAAGCTTTCTTT CASIGPVDTEAFF
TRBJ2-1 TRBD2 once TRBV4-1 TGCGCCAGCAGCCAAGATCCCCCCGGACTAGCGGGGCACAATGAGCAGTTCTTC CASSQDPPGLAGHNEQFF
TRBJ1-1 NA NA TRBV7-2 TGTGCCAGCAGCCCACGACGACAAGCAATGAACACTGAAGCTTTCTTT CASSPRRQAMNTEAFF
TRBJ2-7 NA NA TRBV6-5 TGTGCCAGCAGACGGGGTGGGACGTCCGGCTACGAGCAGTACTTC CASRRGGTSGYEQYF
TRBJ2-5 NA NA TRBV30 TGTGCCTGGAGTGTACAAGCCCAAGAGACCCAGTACTTC CAWSVQAQETQYF
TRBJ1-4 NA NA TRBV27 TGTGCCAGCACCCTCTGGGTTTCAAATGAAAAACTGTTTTTT CASTLWVSNEKLFF
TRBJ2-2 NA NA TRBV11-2 TGTGCCAGCAGCTATACAGGGAAGGCCGGGGAGCTGTTTTTT CASSYTGKAGELFF
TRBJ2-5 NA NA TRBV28 TGTGCCAGCAGTTTAGTAGGGTACTATCGAAAAGAGACCCAGTACTTC CASSLVGYYRKETQYF
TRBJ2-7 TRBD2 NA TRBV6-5 TGTGCCAGCAGTCTCGGGAGGGCCATCGGCGAGCAGTACTTC CASSLGRAIGEQYF
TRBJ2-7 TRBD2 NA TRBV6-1 TGTGCCAGCAGACGACTAGCGGGAGATTACGAGCAGTACTTC CASRRLAGDYEQYF
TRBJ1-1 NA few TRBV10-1 TGCGCCAGTTCCCGAGGGGGGATGACTGAAGCTTTCTTT CASSRGGMTEAFF
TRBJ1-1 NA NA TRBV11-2 TGTGCCAGCAGGCTCGGGGGGGCGAACACTGAAGCTTTCTTT CASRLGGANTEAFF
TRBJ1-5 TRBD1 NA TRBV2 TGTGCCAGCAGTCCGACAGGGGGCCATCAGCCCCAGCATTTT CASSPTGGHQPQHF
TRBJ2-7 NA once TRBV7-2 TGTGCCAGCAGCTTCGGGAGATCCTACGAGCAGTACTTC CASSFGRSYEQYF
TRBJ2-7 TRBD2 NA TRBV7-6 TGTGCCAGCAGCGCCCGACTAGCGGGAAACTACGAGCAGTACTTC CASSARLAGNYEQYF